This TCR beta chain is from a study of circulating CD8 cells and anti-PD-1 response in melanoma. Relative to its sample, this clonotype is medium-sized. What it binds is not known. Sorting of live CD3+CD8+TCRalphabeta+ cells by PD-1 and/or TIGIT gave four subsets. Findings of the study overall: Subset repertoires were largely private at M1, with under 7.5% shared. Patients included both untreated and previously treated individuals.

Each library started from roughly 15 ng of total RNA using the QIAseq Immune Repertoire TCR panel. Using its own MiXCR run on the reads, TCRdb lists one record per CDR3 protein. The repertoire holds 550 to 650 distinct CDR3 sequences, with around 9.3% as singletons. This CDR3 contains 14 residues. Germline loops: CDR1 SGHDT, CDR2 YYEEEE. V lost 2 bases, J lost 6 bases, and 14 bases lay in between. The sequence was collected from a human donor with melanoma. The starting material was CD8+ T cells from PBMCs, obtained at baseline or after one month of anti-PD-1 therapy (not recorded which). V gene TRBV5-6 combines with J gene TRBJ1-1; tentatively, D is TRBD1 (6 bases). CDR3 sequence reads: CASSFEGGDAEAFF. The DNA for the CDR3 is TGTGCCAGCAGCTTCGAAGGGGGGGACGCTGAAGCTTTCTTT.